These 27 T cell receptor beta chains came from one sample sequenced in a study of neurological immune-mediated disorders (dated by TCRdb to between 2018 and 2020). The method behind the library was 5' RACE. The listed sequencing device is Illumina HiSeq 2500. Through fastp at Q25 and MiXCR, TCRdb rebuilt clones from the public reads, retaining in-frame beta chains. CDR3 protein duplicates are merged, each entry listing the most common genes and DNA. The sample table shows roughly 30,000 distinct CDR3 sequences, and about an eighth are seen once. Approximately 5% of the sample is held by the ten biggest clonotypes. The sample's time point label, in plain terms: technical triplicate 2. Sequenced material: CD4+ T cells from blood. The receptors shown here come from a female donor with HTLV-1-associated myelopathy (HAM/TSP).

At least ten counts were recorded for this clonotype. The chain has TRBV5-1 and TRBJ2-1; weak D call: TRBD2 (5 bases). Germline CDR1 reads SGHRS; CDR2 reads YFSETQ. Trimming cost V 0 bases and J 0 bases, with 7 bases left between them. The CDR3 contains 15 residues. The CDR3 DNA reads as TGCGCCAGCAGCTTGGTCGGGGACTCCTACAATGAGCAGTTCTTC. This sequence encodes CASSLVGDSYNEQFF.

In this sample, this clonotype turned up many times. The chain's CDR3 is CASSPDRSTDTQYF. The CDR3 region has the DNA TGCGCCAGCAGCCCGGACAGAAGCACAGATACGCAGTATTTT. V usage is TRBV5-1 and J usage is TRBJ2-3; D is possibly TRBD1 (6 bases). Trimming left V 4 bases short and J 0 bases short, with 9 bases between. Looked up from germline, CDR1 is SGHRS and CDR2 is YFSETQ. There are 14 residues in the CDR3.

This clonotype occurred many times. The chain uses TRBV28 and TRBJ1-4; TRBD1 matches 7 bases. With 7 bases clipped from V and 6 bases from J, the junction kept 5 bases outside the gene matches. CDR3 length equals 13 residues. Germline V CDR1 and CDR2: MDHEN, SYDVKM. The CDR3 nucleotides are TGTGCCAGCATGGCAGGGGGGGATGAAAAACTGTTTTTT. Amino acid sequence: CASMAGGDEKLFF.

This clonotype was recorded many times. This chain uses TRBV5-1 with TRBJ2-7, with 7 bases matching TRBD1. CDR1 and CDR2 from the germline V gene are SGHRS and YFSETQ. The junction had 4 bases not matched to a gene; V was cut back by 4 bases and J by 0 bases. The CDR3 totals 14 residues. As DNA, the CDR3 is TGCGCCAGCAGCCCCGACAGGGTCTCCTACGAGCAGTACTTC. Translation gives CASSPDRVSYEQYF.

This clonotype is medium-sized by share. The J gene is TRBJ2-7, the V gene TRBV5-1; no clear D gene. Germline lookup yields CDR1 SGHRS and CDR2 YFSETQ. The CDR3 consists of 14 residues. V dropped 0 bases and J dropped 3 bases, with 10 bases sitting between them. The CDR3 DNA reads TGCGCCAGCAGCTTGGATCCTAGAGGCTACGAGCAGTACTTC. Translation gives CASSLDPRGYEQYF.

This clonotype occurred many times. Here the CDR3 DNA reads TGCAGTGCTAGTGACTCCGGGAGGCCAGGAGATACGCAGTATTTT. Translation gives CSASDSGRPGDTQYF. The rearrangement links TRBV20-1 to TRBJ2-3; TRBD2 matches at 7 bases. J gave up 5 bases and V 3 bases, and 11 bases lay outside the gene matches. In germline, CDR1 is DFQATT, CDR2 SNEGSKA (reference sequence). The CDR3 covers 15 residues.

In its sample, this clonotype was seen many times. V is TRBV5-6 and J is TRBJ2-2; D perhaps matches TRBD2 (6 bases). Deletions cut 4 bases from V and 3 bases from J, with 16 bases between. Looked up from germline, CDR1 is SGHDT and CDR2 is YYEEEE. The CDR3 has 16 residues. In DNA form, the CDR3 reads TGTGCCAGCAGCACCGCTTTCGGGAGCTACACCGGGGAGCTGTTTTTT. Translated: CASSTAFGSYTGELFF.

At least ten counts were recorded for this clonotype. The chain has TRBV20-1 and TRBJ2-7, with 12 bases lining up with TRBD1. The germline V gene has CDR1 DFQATT and CDR2 SNEGSKA (reference sequence). CDR3 length equals 14 residues. Trimming took 5 bases from V and 3 from J; bases not matched to a gene: 5. This chain's CDR3 is CSAGGQGARYEQYF. The CDR3 DNA reads as TGCAGTGCTGGGGGACAGGGGGCGCGCTACGAGCAGTACTTC.

This clonotype has ten or more counts. The CDR3 DNA reads as TGTGCCAGCCGAAGACAGGGGAACACCGGGGAGCTGTTTTTT. Its translation is CASRRQGNTGELFF. The chain uses TRBV5-6 and TRBJ2-2, with TRBD1 identical over 7 bases. CDR1 is SGHDT, CDR2 YYEEEE, per germline. This CDR3 spans 14 amino acids. J was trimmed by 1 base and V by 7 bases; bases with no gene match: 4.

This clonotype has at least ten counts. V usage is TRBV6-5 and J usage is TRBJ2-5, with D tentatively TRBD1 or TRBD2 (6 bases each). In germline, CDR1 is MNHEY, CDR2 SVGAGI. V was cut by 4 bases and J by 5 bases, with 14 bases left in between. CDR3 length: 14 residues. Here the CDR3 reads CASSSHGGGETQYF. CDR3 nucleotides: TGTGCCAGCAGTTCGCACGGGGGCGGGGAGACCCAGTACTTC.

At least ten counts were recorded for this clonotype. A much larger clone is a single base away; this may be a read error. The gene calls are TRBV5-6 and TRBJ2-1; TRBD2 aligns across 8 bases. The CDR3 runs 17 residues. CDR1 and CDR2 (germline): SGHDT, YYEEEE. CDR3 nucleotides: TGTGCCAGCAGCTCGGGACTAGAGGTTCGCTCCTTCAATGAGCAGTTCTTC. Translated, it gives CASSSGLEVRSFNEQFF.

This clonotype was seen ten or more times. The chain combines TRBV21-1 with TRBJ2-4. TRBV21-1 corresponds to a pseudogene. The CDR3 length is 17 residues. CDR3 amino acids: CASSRGIGQGAKNIQYF. The CDR3 coding sequence is TGTGCCAGCAGCCGCGGAATCGGGCAAGGAGCCAAAAACATTCAGTACTTC.

Ten or more counts support this clonotype. This chain uses TRBV5-1 with TRBJ1-6; 9 bases are shared with TRBD1. The CDR3 spans 14 residues. Germline V lookup: CDR1 SGHRS, CDR2 YFSETQ. V was pared by 4 bases and J by 7 bases, with 3 bases of the junction left unmatched. The CDR3 is CASSGTGYNSPLHF. The CDR3, as DNA: TGCGCCAGCAGCGGGACAGGGTACAATTCACCCCTCCACTTT. The variable domain in full, with the rest retrieved from reference TRBV5-1 and TRBJ1-6, is KAGVTQTPRYLIKTRGQQVTLSCSPISGHRSVSWYQQTPGQGLQFLFEYFSETQRNKGNFPGRFSGRQFSNSRSEMNVSTLELGDSALYLCASSGTGYNSPLHFGNGTRLTVT.

This clonotype is termed medium-sized. The chain uses TRBV12-3 or TRBV12-4 and TRBJ2-1; D may correspond to TRBD1 or TRBD2 (7 bases each). The V end was cut by 7 bases, the J end by 8 bases, with 15 bases between. The CDR3 is 13 amino acids. The CDR3 nucleotides are TGTGCCAGCAATATCCAGGGGGGGTATGAGCAGTTCTTC. Its translation: CASNIQGGYEQFF.

This clonotype was observed many times. The chain joins TRBV24-1 to TRBJ1-2, with 7 nucleotides matching TRBD1. The CDR3 consists of 14 residues. Germline trimming cut 1 base from V and 5 bases from J; bases unmatched to any gene: 3. Germline V gene data show CDR1 as KGHDR and CDR2 as SFDVKD. The CDR3 spells CATSDFGTDYGYTF. Written as DNA, the CDR3 is TGTGCCACCAGTGATTTCGGGACAGATTATGGCTACACCTTC.

This clonotype was seen repeatedly, ten times or more. V usage is TRBV12-3 or TRBV12-4 and J usage is TRBJ2-7; TRBD1 agrees at 8 bases. The CDR3 has 14 amino acids. The J segment lost 1 base and the V segment lost 4 bases, leaving 3 bases of the junction unmatched. DNA of the CDR3: TGTGCCAGCAGTTCCTACAGGGGGTCCTACGAGCAGTACTTC. Protein: CASSSYRGSYEQYF.

This clonotype was seen at least ten times. The chain couples TRBV12-3 or TRBV12-4 to TRBJ1-3, with D unresolved. The length of the CDR3 is 16 residues. Trimming cost V 5 bases and J 1 base, with 15 bases left between them. CDR3 sequence: CASSLRTPASGNTIYF. As DNA, the CDR3 is TGTGCCAGCAGTCTCCGAACCCCCGCATCTGGAAACACCATATATTTT.

This clonotype was recorded many times. J is TRBJ1-1 and V is TRBV6-2 or TRBV6-3, with D unclear. V lost 7 bases to trimming and J lost 13 bases, with 16 bases between them. The CDR3 runs to 11 residues. The germline CDR1 and CDR2 sequences are MNHEY and SVGEGT. The CDR3 reads CASMDRDKGFF. The DNA for the CDR3 is TGTGCCAGCATGGACCGCGACAAGGGTTTCTTT.

A remark on this clonotype: One end of the junction does not line up with germline, which may come from a read error. This chain links TRBV5-6 with TRBJ1-1, with D perhaps TRBD1 (6 bases). There are 14 residues in the CDR3. Germline CDR1 reads SGHDT; CDR2 reads YYEEEE. CDR3 loop: CASRPISGATEAFF. Here the CDR3 DNA reads TGTGCTAGCAGGCCCATCTCAGGGGCGACTGAAGCTTTCTTT.

This clonotype was observed many times. J is TRBJ2-3 and V is TRBV12-3 or TRBV12-4; TRBD2 matches at 9 bases. The CDR3 has 14 amino acids. V lost 6 bases to trimming and J lost 5 bases; unmatched junction nucleotides: 6. The CDR3 sequence: CASRPIAGVDTQYF. For the CDR3, the DNA is TGTGCCAGCAGGCCAATAGCGGGGGTAGATACGCAGTATTTT.

In this sample, this clonotype turned up many times. The V and J genes are TRBV29-1 and TRBJ1-5; D gene uncertain. The germline V and J ends were trimmed by 4 bases and 1 base, with 8 bases remaining between them. Germline assignment: CDR1 SQVTM and CDR2 ANQGSEA. The CDR3 spans 13 residues. Here the CDR3 reads CSVVDHSNQPQHF. The CDR3 DNA reads TGCAGCGTTGTGGATCACAGCAATCAGCCCCAGCATTTT.

Comments on this clonotype: It may be a read error: a sequence one base away is much more abundant. The rearrangement uses TRBV7-3 and TRBJ1-1; D remains unclear. CDR1 SGHTA and CDR2 FQGTGA come from the germline V gene. The CDR3 is made up of 13 amino acids. The DNA of the CDR3 is TGTGTCAGCAGCGTCGGCCCGAACACTGAAGCTTTCTTT. This sequence encodes CVSSVGPNTEAFF.

This clonotype was observed many times. V and J are TRBV12-3 or TRBV12-4 and TRBJ1-1; D unresolved. Between the trimmed V and J ends, which lost 6 bases and 6 bases, there was a span of 14 bases. CDR3 length equals 13 residues. The chain's CDR3 is CASSRYAGSEAFF. The CDR3 coding sequence is TGTGCCAGCAGCCGTTACGCAGGCTCTGAAGCTTTCTTT.

This clonotype was observed many times. The CDR3 nucleotides read TGTGCCAGCAGACCTACTAGCGGGAGGTACGAGCAGTACTTC. Translation: CASRPTSGRYEQYF. This chain joins TRBV6-6 and TRBJ2-7; the match to TRBD2 covers 12 bases. The CDR3 is made up of 14 amino acids. The ends lost 6 bases at V and 4 bases at J; junction bases unmatched: 4. CDR1 is MNHNY, CDR2 SVGAGI, per germline (reference sequence).

This clonotype was seen at least ten times. V gene TRBV5-5 combines with J gene TRBJ2-5; 7 bases map to TRBD2. Germline CDR1 SGHKS, CDR2 YYEKEE (reference sequence). The CDR3 runs 16 residues. The ends lost 5 bases at V and 5 bases at J; junction bases unmatched: 15. CDR3 residues: CASSVGRAGDVETQYF. The CDR3, as DNA: TGTGCCAGCAGTGTTGGGAGGGCTGGAGATGTGGAGACCCAGTACTTC.

This clonotype occurred many times. The rearrangement uses TRBV20-1 and TRBJ2-1, with TRBD1 matching over 8 bases. The CDR3 contains 15 residues. Germline values: CDR1 DFQATT, CDR2 SNEGSKA (reference sequence). The J segment lost 7 bases and the V segment lost 3 bases, leaving 11 bases of the junction unmatched. CDR3 nucleotide sequence: TGCAGTGCTAGGACTGACAGGGGCTCTGGGAATGAGCAGTTCTTC. It translates to CSARTDRGSGNEQFF.

Many counts were recorded for this clonotype. The V gene is TRBV7-9, the J gene TRBJ2-3, with D unresolved. This CDR3 is built from 13 residues. Trimming removed 1 base from V and 4 bases from J, with 6 bases in between. Per the germline V gene, CDR1 is SEHNR and CDR2 is FQNEAQ (reference sequence). Here the CDR3 reads CASSLEEADTQYF. The DNA of the CDR3 is TGTGCCAGCAGCTTAGAAGAAGCAGATACGCAGTATTTT.